The 14 T cell receptor beta chains below were found in one sample sequenced in a study of blood T cell repertoires in COVID-19. Clones were read by immunoSEQ multiplex PCR, and TCRdb kept only the in-frame ones, dropping some. In the table there are about 200,000 clones, approximately 88% of which are singletons. The sequenced sample consisted of PBMCs or T cells enriched from blood (not recorded which). These receptors originate from a woman between 18 and 30 years old who had recovered from COVID-19.

This rearrangement joins TRBV28 to TRBJ1-6, with 9 bases that match TRBD1. Germline CDR1 MDHEN, CDR2 SYDVKM. V lost 6 bases, J lost 10 bases, and 10 bases stayed unmatched. This CDR3 spans 15 amino acids. In DNA form, the CDR3 reads TGTGCCAGCAGAGCCCTCCCGGGACAGGGCTCACCCCTCCACTTT. Protein product: CASRALPGQGSPLHF.

The rearrangement joins TRBV3-1 (or the pseudogene TRBV3-2) to TRBJ1-1, with 7 nucleotides matching TRBD1. Germline V CDR1 and CDR2: LGHDT, YNNKEL (reference sequence). The V segment lost 4 bases and the J segment 1 base; nucleotides outside the gene matches: 6. This CDR3 has 15 amino acids. In DNA, the CDR3 is TGTGCCAGCAGCCGATCCCGGGACAGGAACACTGAAGCTTTCTTT. Residues: CASSRSRDRNTEAFF.

The V and J genes are TRBV5-4 and TRBJ2-3; 8 bases are a match to TRBD2. Trimming cost V 1 base and J 0 bases; bases outside gene matches: 7. The CDR3 loop spans 17 amino acids. Germline V gene data show CDR1 as SGHNT and CDR2 as YYREEE (reference sequence). Written as DNA, the CDR3 is TGTGCCAGCAGCTTGTTGGGCGGGGGGCCCAGCACAGATACGCAGTATTTT. Translating it yields CASSLLGGGPSTDTQYF.

The J gene is TRBJ2-7, the V gene TRBV20-1; 7 bases fit TRBD2. The CDR3 has 14 amino acids. With V trimmed by 3 bases and J by 0 bases, 5 bases remained unmatched. Germline V gene sequence: CDR1 DFQATT, CDR2 SNEGSKA (reference sequence). CDR3 sequence reads: CSASSGTNSYEQYF. CDR3 DNA sequence: TGCAGTGCTAGTTCCGGGACTAACTCCTACGAGCAGTACTTC.

This clone was recorded only once. V gene TRBV9 combines with J gene TRBJ1-2; D remains unclear. The V end lost 0 bases, the J end lost 4 bases, and 22 bases lay between the germline ends. Germline V CDR1 and CDR2: SGDLS, YYNGEE. The CDR3 consists of 18 residues. The CDR3 loop reads CASSVATERSWGAYGYTF. DNA for the CDR3: TGTGCCAGCAGCGTAGCCACGGAGCGTAGTTGGGGAGCCTATGGCTACACCTTC.

The DNA of the CDR3 is TGCGCCAGCAGCCAAGATAATCTTCCGACGGGACAGGGGCCCACGCAGCCCCAGCATTTT. Translating it yields CASSQDNLPTGQGPTQPQHF. The gene calls are TRBV4-1 and TRBJ1-5, with 10 bases identical to TRBD1. J was trimmed by 7 bases and V by 0 bases; bases with no gene match: 18. This CDR3 spans 20 amino acids. Germline CDR1 reads MGHRA; CDR2 reads YSYEKL.

The count of this clone is one. The V gene is TRBV24-1, the J gene TRBJ2-5, with D perhaps TRBD2 (6 bases). Germline CDR1 KGHDR, CDR2 SFDVKD. V lost 9 bases and J 1 base, leaving 17 bases between the germline ends. CDR3 size: 15 residues. CDR3: CATSGSYDSQETQYF. Written as DNA, the CDR3 is TGTGCCACCTCCGGGAGTTACGACAGCCAAGAGACCCAGTACTTC.

This clone turned up a few times. The chain carries TRBV27 and TRBJ1-2; 9 bases match TRBD1. The CDR3 is 14 residues long. Germline V gene sequence: CDR1 MNHEY, CDR2 SMNVEV (reference sequence). After removal of 5 bases from V and 6 bases from J, the junction contained 7 bases not matched to a gene. CDR3 protein: CASSPLQGADGYTF. The CDR3 DNA sequence: TGTGCCAGCAGTCCGCTACAGGGGGCGGATGGCTACACCTTC.

This chain connects TRBV28 to TRBJ2-2; TRBD2 is a possible D gene (6 bases). V was pared by 6 bases and J by 0 bases, with 14 bases between. The CDR3 contains 16 residues. The V gene's germline CDR1 is MDHEN and CDR2 SYDVKM. CDR3 sequence: CASRAAGGSNTGELFF. The CDR3 DNA reads as TGTGCCAGCAGGGCTGCTGGAGGGTCGAACACCGGGGAGCTGTTTTTT.

The gene calls are TRBV6-5 and TRBJ1-3; D might be TRBD1 (5 bases). Germline lookup yields CDR1 MNHEY and CDR2 SVGAGI. The CDR3 runs 14 residues. The V end was cut by 8 bases, the J end by 8 bases, with 19 bases between. CDR3 in amino acids: CASGRIETGDTIYF. The CDR3 coding sequence is TGTGCCAGCGGAAGGATAGAAACAGGCGACACCATATATTTT.

The genes are TRBV9 and TRBJ1-6; the D gene is possibly TRBD1 (6 bases). CDR3 length: 16 residues. CDR1 and CDR2 (germline): SGDLS, YYNGEE. V dropped 3 bases and J dropped 9 bases, with 19 bases sitting between them. CDR3 coding DNA: TGTGCCAGCAGCGACCAAGGGGGGGCGCAACCTTCACCCCTCCACTTT. Its translation is CASSDQGGAQPSPLHF.

This clone was counted a single time. V usage is TRBV20-1 and J usage is TRBJ2-3; D gene uncertain. Trimming pared 6 bases from V and 4 bases from J, leaving 8 bases between. The CDR3 length is 11 residues. Germline-derived CDR1 and CDR2 are DFQATT and SNEGSKA (reference sequence). The CDR3 is CSAKEPDTQYF. The CDR3 nucleotides read TGCAGTGCCAAGGAGCCAGATACGCAGTATTTT.

The genes are TRBV19 and TRBJ1-4, with 10 bases aligning to TRBD1. V lost 6 bases to trimming and J lost 6 bases; unmatched junction nucleotides: 7. This CDR3 spans 15 amino acids. The germline V gene encodes CDR1 LNHDA and CDR2 SQIVND (reference sequence). CDR3 amino acids: CASRPGQGFHEKLFF. CDR3 sequence (DNA): TGTGCCAGTAGACCGGGACAGGGGTTCCATGAAAAACTGTTTTTT.

The V and J genes are TRBV19 and TRBJ2-3, with 7 bases matching TRBD1. V lost 5 bases to trimming and J lost 0 bases; unmatched junction nucleotides: 8. The CDR3 totals 16 residues. Germline V gene lookup returns CDR1 LNHDA and CDR2 SQIVND (reference sequence). The CDR3 region is CASSQKGQTSTDTQYF. The CDR3, as DNA: TGTGCCAGTAGTCAAAAGGGACAGACTAGCACAGATACGCAGTATTTT. The full variable domain, in which reference TRBV19 and TRBJ2-3 provide the parts outside the CDR3, is DGGITQSPKYLFRKEGQNVTLSCEQNLNHDAMYWYRQDPGQGLRLIYYSQIVNDFQKGDIAEGYSVSREKKESFPLTVTSAQKNPTAFYLCASSQKGQTSTDTQYFGPGTRLTVL.